This T cell receptor beta chain was recorded in a study of cytomegalovirus exposure and HLA in healthy donors. As for this clone: The target antigen is unknown.

Germline CDR1 and CDR2: SGHAT and FQNNGV. Trimming took 5 bases from V and 5 from J; bases not matched to a gene: 12. The CDR3 length is 17 residues. Those who donated were healthy bone marrow donors. Primers included in the PCR were 60 Vbeta and 13 Jbeta primers. Clones were sequenced by immunoSEQ multiplex PCR, and TCRdb holds only the in-frame ones, with some missing. The sample lists 100,000 to 150,000 clones, roughly 80% occurring once. Study-wide points: A later examination showed that TCR association rates differed by HLA locus, with DRB1 most and HLA-C fewest. In an earlier analysis, most TCR beta V segments were productive about 87% or about 30% of the time. A missense variant in DCLRE1C was later tied to TCR beta V- and J-gene trimming.

This clonotype originated in a woman in her thirties or forties in good health and CMV-seropositive. Sequencing was performed on PBMCs. The chain employs TRBV11-2 and TRBJ2-5, with 12 bases fitting TRBD2. CDR3 DNA: TGTGCCAGCAGCACTAGACTAGCGGGAGTTTCTGGGGAGACCCAGTACTTC. This encodes CASSTRLAGVSGETQYF.